Following are 25 T cell receptor beta chains from one sample sequenced in a study of control samples from healthy donors and cancer patients. The table came from immunoSEQ multiplex PCR; TCRdb's copy has only in-frame clones and leaves some out. The repertoire consists of roughly 28,000 clones, with around three quarters occurring once and the leading ten covering roughly a fifth. Sequencing was performed on PBMCs. The receptors derive from a man aged 55 to 70 with head and neck cancer.

This sequence joins TRBV15 and TRBJ2-1, with TRBD2 identical over 11 bases. The CDR3 totals 14 residues. The germline CDR1 and CDR2 sequences are LNHNV and YYDKDF (reference sequence). V was clipped by 1 base and J by 14 bases; unmatched bases: 7. CDR3: CATSRGLAGGSKFF. CDR3 in DNA: TGTGCCACCAGCAGAGGGCTAGCGGGAGGTTCCAAGTTCTTC.

This chain links TRBV6-4 with TRBJ2-3; 7 nucleotides line up with TRBD2. V was clipped by 3 bases and J by 8 bases; unmatched bases: 8. CDR3 length equals 14 residues. Germline V CDR1 and CDR2: MRHNA, SNTAGT. CDR3 DNA sequence: TGTGCCAGCAGTGAACCCTTATCGGGGGGTACGCAGTATTTT. This gives the protein CASSEPLSGGTQYF.

The chain recombines TRBV2 with TRBJ2-7; D is perhaps TRBD2 (6 bases). CDR3 length equals 15 residues. The V and J ends lost 5 bases and 3 bases respectively, with 17 bases between them. Germline V lookup: CDR1 SNHLY, CDR2 FYNNEI. This CDR3 is CASSFSTGSRYEQYF. As DNA, the CDR3 is TGTGCCAGCAGTTTCAGTACCGGGAGCCGCTACGAGCAGTACTTC.

The chain recombines TRBV5-1 with TRBJ2-3; tentatively, D is TRBD1 or TRBD2 (5 bases each). The CDR3 consists of 14 residues. The germline CDR1 and CDR2 sequences are SGHRS and YFSETQ. V lost 1 base and J 4 bases, leaving 10 bases between the germline ends. The CDR3 region has the DNA TGCGCCAGCAGCTTGAGTGGGACCGCAGATACGCAGTATTTT. It yields the protein CASSLSGTADTQYF.

This clone was detected only once. This chain joins TRBV5-5 and TRBJ2-5, with 13 nucleotides matching TRBD2. Germline CDR1 is SGHKS and CDR2 is YYEKEE (reference sequence). The CDR3 is 16 residues long. Trimming cost V 4 bases and J 5 bases; bases outside gene matches: 8. CDR3 protein: CASSQGTSGTRETQYF. The DNA of the CDR3 is TGTGCCAGCAGCCAGGGGACTAGCGGGACTCGGGAGACCCAGTACTTC.

The chain combines TRBV25-1 with TRBJ2-5; tentatively, D is TRBD2 (5 bases). CDR1 and CDR2 (germline): MGHDK, SYGVNS. V lost 4 bases to trimming and J lost 4 bases, with 10 bases between them. The CDR3 is 13 amino acids. This CDR3 is CASSGIGGETQYF. The CDR3 DNA sequence: TGTGCCAGCAGTGGAATAGGAGGAGAGACCCAGTACTTC.

V usage is TRBV19 and J usage is TRBJ1-2; D might be TRBD1 (5 bases). V shed 4 bases and J shed 4 bases, with 16 bases lying between them. Germline V gene data show CDR1 as LNHDA and CDR2 as SQIVND (reference sequence). The CDR3 has 15 amino acids. In DNA, the CDR3 is TGTGCCAGTAGTAGTGGTGGGGCTTCGGTCTATGGCTACACCTTC. Translation gives CASSSGGASVYGYTF. Looking up the rest from reference TRBV19 and TRBJ1-2 gives the full variable domain: DGGITQSPKYLFRKEGQNVTLSCEQNLNHDAMYWYRQDPGQGLRLIYYSQIVNDFQKGDIAEGYSVSREKKESFPLTVTSAQKNPTAFYLCASSSGGASVYGYTFGSGTRLTVV.

The V and J genes are TRBV5-6 and TRBJ2-7; D may be TRBD1 (6 bases). Trimming stripped 4 bases from V and 3 bases from J, with 11 bases between. This CDR3 has 13 amino acids. Germline V CDR1 and CDR2: SGHDT, YYEEEE. This chain's CDR3 is CASSKRQDYEQYF. The CDR3 DNA follows: TGTGCCAGCAGCAAGAGACAGGACTACGAGCAGTACTTC.

This clone occurred a few times. Within the sample, other DNA sequences also encode this same CDR3. The chain employs TRBV6-2 or TRBV6-3 and TRBJ1-3; D is unclear. The V end was cut by 4 bases, the J end by 2 bases, with 6 bases between. The V gene's germline CDR1 is MNHEY and CDR2 SVGEGT. The length of the CDR3 is 13 residues. The CDR3 bases are TGTGCCAGCAGTTCCGGGGCTGGAAACACCATATATTTT. Its protein is CASSSGAGNTIYF.

Only a few counts were recorded for this clone. The V and J genes are TRBV21-1 and TRBJ1-4. TRBV21-1 corresponds to a pseudogene. CDR3 length equals 12 residues. The chain's CDR3 is CASTEDYEKLFF. The CDR3 region has the DNA TGTGCCAGCACAGAGGACTATGAAAAACTGTTTTTT.

This chain joins TRBV9 and TRBJ2-2; the match to TRBD2 covers 10 bases. In germline, CDR1 is SGDLS, CDR2 YYNGEE. The CDR3 consists of 15 residues. V was clipped by 0 bases and J by 4 bases; unmatched bases: 0. The CDR3 bases are TGTGCCAGCAGCGTAGCTAGCGGGAGCACCGGGGAGCTGTTTTTT. Translated: CASSVASGSTGELFF. Complete variable domain (other parts from reference TRBV9 and TRBJ2-2): DSGVTQTPKHLITATGQRVTLRCSPRSGDLSVYWYQQSLDQGLQFLIQYYNGEERAKGNILERFSAQQFPDLHSELNLSSLELGDSALYFCASSVASGSTGELFFGEGSRLTVL.

This clone has more than one count but fewer than ten. J is TRBJ2-5 and V is TRBV7-3, with TRBD2 as a possible D gene (6 bases). The CDR3 runs to 14 residues. Germline assignment: CDR1 SGHTA and CDR2 FQGTGA. Deletions cut 2 bases from V and 4 bases from J, with 11 bases between. CDR3 loop: CASSLDGEAETQYF. The CDR3 DNA is TGTGCCAGCAGCTTAGACGGGGAGGCAGAGACCCAGTACTTC. Together with reference TRBV7-3 and TRBJ2-5, the CDR3 gives the full variable domain: GAGVSQTPSNKVTEKGKYVELRCDPISGHTALYWYRQSLGQGPEFLIYFQGTGAADDSGLPNDRFFAVRPEGSVSTLKIQRTERGDSAVYLCASSLDGEAETQYFGPGTRLLVL.

The CDR3 loop is CASTTERGLAGGRPREQYF. Here the CDR3 DNA reads TGTGCCAGCACGACCGAAAGAGGGCTAGCGGGAGGGCGACCTAGGGAGCAGTACTTC. The chain employs TRBV19 and TRBJ2-7, with 12 bases identical to TRBD2. V gave up 9 bases and J gave up 7 bases; unmatched junction bases: 25. The V gene's germline CDR1 is LNHDA and CDR2 SQIVND (reference sequence). The CDR3 has 19 residues.

This clone is categorized as medium-sized (0.01 to 0.1%). This chain links TRBV9 with TRBJ2-1, with TRBD2 identical over 8 bases. This CDR3 region has 15 residues. The ends lost 4 bases at V and 3 bases at J; junction bases unmatched: 6. The germline CDR1 and CDR2 sequences are SGDLS and YYNGEE. CDR3 nucleotide sequence: TGTGCCAGCAGCCTCAGTAGCGGGAACTACAATGAGCAGTTCTTC. It yields the protein CASSLSSGNYNEQFF.

The genes are TRBV14 and TRBJ2-7, with D tentatively TRBD1 (6 bases). Germline CDR1 is SGHDN and CDR2 is FVKESK. V lost 4 bases, J lost 2 bases, and 15 bases lay in between. The CDR3 has 15 amino acids. In DNA, the CDR3 is TGTGCCAGCAGCCCCGGACAGTTGATACCCTACGAGCAGTACTTC. Translating it yields CASSPGQLIPYEQYF.

To note about this clone: Relative to the germline gene, one junction end is altered; a read error may explain this. At the DNA level, this CDR3 is encoded by other sequences in the same sample as well. The chain carries TRBV6-5 and TRBJ1-3, with 7 nucleotides matching TRBD1. Germline V CDR1 and CDR2: MNHEY, SVGAGI. CDR3 length equals 15 residues. CDR3 nucleotide sequence: TGCGCCAGCAGTTACAAAGGGGGCGCAGGAAACACCATATATTTT. Translation: CASSYKGGAGNTIYF.

The chain couples TRBV6-5 to TRBJ2-7; D call uncertain. In germline, CDR1 is MNHEY, CDR2 SVGAGI. This CDR3 is built from 14 residues. Trimming took off 3 bases at V and 4 bases at J, with 13 bases between the two ends. The CDR3 DNA follows: TGTGCCAGCAGTTATACCCCCGCGTCGTACGAGCAGTACTTC. It is translated as CASSYTPASYEQYF.

This sequence joins TRBV11-2 and TRBJ2-1; perhaps TRBD2 as D (5 bases). Germline V gene sequence: CDR1 SGHAT, CDR2 FQNNGV. The CDR3 sequence is 13 residues long. V gave up 0 bases and J gave up 8 bases, with 8 bases separating them. CDR3: CASSLDMRDEQFF. In nucleotides, the CDR3 is TGTGCCAGCAGCTTAGATATGAGGGATGAGCAGTTCTTC.

This clone was seen a few times. The V and J genes are TRBV6-5 and TRBJ1-5; 7 bases are a match to TRBD1. Germline values: CDR1 MNHEY, CDR2 SVGAGI. This CDR3 is 13 amino acids long. After removal of 8 bases from V and 4 bases from J, the junction contained 5 bases not matched to a gene. The CDR3, as DNA: TGTGCCAGCCAGGGGGGAGGGAATCAGCCCCAGCATTTT. It is translated as CASQGGGNQPQHF.

The chain has TRBV28 and TRBJ2-5, with unresolved D. V lost 6 bases and J 1 base, leaving 12 bases between the germline ends. The CDR3 is 14 residues long. Germline V gene sequence: CDR1 MDHEN, CDR2 SYDVKM. The CDR3 here is CASSPGRLQETQYF. The CDR3 DNA sequence: TGTGCCAGCAGCCCTGGACGGCTCCAAGAGACCCAGTACTTC.

In its sample, this clone ranks as medium-sized (0.01 to 0.1%). The chain is built from TRBV28 and TRBJ1-5; weak D call: TRBD1 (5 bases). V was pared by 5 bases and J by 1 base, with 12 bases between. The CDR3 extends over 15 amino acids. CDR1 is MDHEN, CDR2 SYDVKM, per germline. In DNA, the CDR3 is TGTGCCAGCAGTCCAGTTCAGGGAAGCAATCAGCCCCAGCATTTT. Amino acids: CASSPVQGSNQPQHF.

The chain combines TRBV9 with TRBJ1-2; a weak D match, TRBD1 (5 bases). The CDR3 consists of 15 residues. Per germline, CDR1 SGDLS and CDR2 YYNGEE. Trimming cost V 5 bases and J 0 bases, with 14 bases left between them. The CDR3 coding sequence is TGTGCCAGCAGATCCAGCGGGGCCTCTAACTATGGCTACACCTTC. This encodes CASRSSGASNYGYTF.

V and J are TRBV23-1 and TRBJ1-4; no definite D call. TRBV23-1 is flagged as an ORF with uncertain function. This CDR3 contains 15 residues. V was cut by 1 base and J by 5 bases, with 11 bases left in between. CDR3 protein: CASSQWRPKNEKLFF. The CDR3 DNA sequence: TGCGCCAGCAGTCAATGGCGGCCGAAGAATGAAAAACTGTTTTTT.

The chain has TRBV18 and TRBJ1-5; no definite D call. There are 15 residues in the CDR3. The V end lost 3 bases, the J end lost 0 bases, and 9 bases lay between the germline ends. The germline V gene encodes CDR1 KGHSH and CDR2 LQKENI. CDR3 residues: CASSPTSYSNQPQHF. As DNA, the CDR3 is TGTGCCAGCTCACCCACCAGCTATAGCAATCAGCCCCAGCATTTT.

V is TRBV10-2 and J is TRBJ1-1; the match to TRBD1 covers 11 bases. With 5 bases clipped from V and 3 bases from J, the junction kept 5 bases outside the gene matches. The germline CDR1 and CDR2 sequences are WSHSY and SAAADI. The CDR3 is made up of 15 amino acids. CDR3 DNA sequence: TGCGCCAGCAGTTGGACAGGGGGCACGGACACTGAAGCTTTCTTT. It yields the protein CASSWTGGTDTEAFF.